One sample yielded the 18 T cell receptor beta chains listed below, sequenced in a study of T cell changes during pregnancy in multiple sclerosis. Only in-frame clones appear in the TCRdb table, and some are missing; sequencing was by immunoSEQ multiplex PCR. The sample consists of about 40,000 clones, about 90% of them appearing once. The starting material was peripheral blood, obtained in the first trimester of pregnancy. The receptor set was obtained from a female donor in good health, enrolled as a control in a pregnancy study.

This clone was detected a few times. This chain links TRBV9 with TRBJ2-7, with 7 bases identical to TRBD2. Germline V gene data show CDR1 as SGDLS and CDR2 as YYNGEE. V was clipped by 0 bases and J by 1 base; unmatched bases: 4. The CDR3 spans 15 residues. For the CDR3, the DNA is TGTGCCAGCAGCGTAGGGGCTAGCGGTTCCTACGAGCAGTACTTC. Translated: CASSVGASGSYEQYF.

This sequence joins TRBV10-3 and TRBJ2-5, with 8 positions matching TRBD1. Germline V gene sequence: CDR1 ENHRY, CDR2 SYGVKD. V gave up 2 bases and J gave up 5 bases; unmatched junction bases: 4. CDR3 length equals 14 residues. The CDR3 sequence is CAISEQGARETQYF. As DNA, the CDR3 is TGTGCCATCAGTGAGCAGGGGGCCAGGGAGACCCAGTACTTC.

The V call is TRBV6-1, the J call TRBJ2-5, with 10 bases lining up with TRBD2. V lost 8 bases to trimming and J lost 5 bases; unmatched junction nucleotides: 11. Germline V gives CDR1 MNHNS, CDR2 SASEGT. CDR3 length: 15 residues. The CDR3 protein is CASGVSSGGHETQYF. The CDR3 DNA is TGTGCCAGCGGTGTGTCTAGCGGGGGCCATGAGACCCAGTACTTC.

V and J are TRBV9 and TRBJ2-1, with D perhaps TRBD1 (6 bases). CDR1 SGDLS and CDR2 YYNGEE come from the germline V gene. Trimming removed 0 bases at V and 4 bases at J, with 11 bases between. The length of the CDR3 is 15 residues. The CDR3 bases are TGTGCCAGCAGCGTAGCAGGGGTTATATACAATGAGCAGTTCTTC. It yields the protein CASSVAGVIYNEQFF.

V is TRBV5-1 and J is TRBJ2-2; D is perhaps TRBD1 (5 bases). The CDR3 is 15 residues long. Germline V gene sequence: CDR1 SGHRS, CDR2 YFSETQ. The ends were cut back, 1 base at V and 6 bases at J, with 13 bases in the middle. CDR3 sequence reads: CASSLRTRVPGELFF. The CDR3 bases are TGCGCCAGCAGCTTGCGGACCAGGGTTCCCGGGGAGCTGTTTTTT. The full variable domain, in which reference TRBV5-1 and TRBJ2-2 provide the parts outside the CDR3, is KAGVTQTPRYLIKTRGQQVTLSCSPISGHRSVSWYQQTPGQGLQFLFEYFSETQRNKGNFPGRFSGRQFSNSRSEMNVSTLELGDSALYLCASSLRTRVPGELFFGEGSRLTVL.

The chain carries TRBV28 and TRBJ2-7; 8 bases fit TRBD2. J lost 4 bases, V lost 8 bases, and 10 bases had no gene match. The CDR3 consists of 14 residues. Germline assignment: CDR1 MDHEN and CDR2 SYDVKM. The CDR3 DNA reads TGTGCCAGCCTCTACAGCGGGAGCGGGTACGAGCAGTACTTC. It encodes CASLYSGSGYEQYF.

The rearrangement joins TRBV7-2 to TRBJ1-1; D is possibly TRBD1 (5 bases). CDR1 and CDR2 (germline): SGHTA, FQGNSA. Trimming stripped 8 bases from V and 8 bases from J, with 12 bases between. The CDR3 sequence is 11 residues long. Here the CDR3 reads CASGYYREAFF. Written as DNA, the CDR3 is TGTGCCAGCGGATACTACAGGGAAGCTTTCTTT.

This chain uses TRBV5-5 with TRBJ2-7; D is unresolved. Trimming shortened V by 4 bases and J by 2 bases, and 10 bases separated the two germline ends. This CDR3 region has 13 residues. CDR1 and CDR2 from the germline V gene are SGHKS and YYEKEE (reference sequence). DNA of the CDR3: TGTGCCAGCAGCATCAGACGGGCCTACGAGCAGTACTTC. Its translation: CASSIRRAYEQYF. Full variable domain (remainder filled in from reference TRBV5-5 and TRBJ2-7): DAGVTQSPTHLIKTRGQQVTLRCSPISGHKSVSWYQQVLGQGPQFIFQYYEKEERGRGNFPDRFSARQFPNYSSELNVNALLLGDSALYLCASSIRRAYEQYFGPGTRLTVT.

The rearrangement uses TRBV11-1 and TRBJ1-2; D gene ambiguous. V lost 5 bases, J lost 2 bases, and 3 bases lay in between. The germline gives CDR1 SGHAT, CDR2 FQDESV (reference sequence). The CDR3 is 11 amino acids. The CDR3: CASSQNYGYTF. The CDR3 DNA follows: TGTGCCAGCAGCCAAAACTATGGCTACACCTTC.

This clone was picked up a small number of times. The rearrangement uses TRBV7-8 and TRBJ2-1, with 10 bases fitting TRBD2. Germline CDR1 is SGHVS and CDR2 is FQNEAQ. Trimming at V came to 5 bases and at J to 8 bases, leaving 6 bases not matched to a gene. This CDR3 has 14 residues. The CDR3: CASSEREGHYEQFF. CDR3 in DNA: TGTGCCAGCAGCGAGCGGGAGGGCCACTATGAGCAGTTCTTC.

The chain carries TRBV5-6 and TRBJ1-3; D is unclear. From germline, CDR1 is SGHDT and CDR2 YYEEEE. Trimming shortened V by 3 bases and J by 0 bases, and 19 bases separated the two germline ends. The CDR3 has 18 amino acids. The CDR3: CASSSTSWSGNSGNTIYF. The CDR3 DNA sequence: TGTGCCAGCAGCTCTACCTCTTGGTCAGGCAACTCTGGAAACACCATATATTTT.

The table lists this clone with a count of one. The chain couples TRBV6-6 to TRBJ1-6, with 8 positions matching TRBD1. V gave up 0 bases and J gave up 5 bases; unmatched junction bases: 0. Germline V lookup: CDR1 MNHNY, CDR2 SVGAGI (reference sequence). This CDR3 is built from 15 residues. The CDR3 DNA sequence: TGTGCCAGCAGTTACTCGGGACAGGATAATTCACCCCTCCACTTT. Translating it yields CASSYSGQDNSPLHF.

The rearrangement joins TRBV18 to TRBJ2-7; 16 bases map to TRBD2. J was trimmed by 5 bases and V by 2 bases; bases with no gene match: 6. Per germline, CDR1 KGHSH and CDR2 LQKENI. The CDR3 totals 17 residues. In DNA, the CDR3 is TGTGCCAGCTCACCAGGGACTAGCGGGAGGGAAACGGACGAGCAGTACTTC. Its protein is CASSPGTSGRETDEQYF.

This clone showed up just once. V gene TRBV19 combines with J gene TRBJ2-7; D gene uncertain. The CDR3 is made up of 14 amino acids. The V gene lost 1 base and the J gene lost 3 bases, with 10 bases spanning the gap. CDR1 is LNHDA, CDR2 SQIVND, per germline (reference sequence). The CDR3 coding sequence is TGTGCCAGTAGTATAGGTCACCGGGTCTACGAGCAGTACTTC. Protein product: CASSIGHRVYEQYF.

The chain recombines TRBV5-4 with TRBJ2-1, with 12 bases that match TRBD2. V lost 0 bases to trimming and J lost 5 bases; unmatched junction nucleotides: 6. The CDR3 runs 17 residues. The germline V gene encodes CDR1 SGHNT and CDR2 YYREEE (reference sequence). In DNA form, the CDR3 reads TGTGCCAGCAGCTTGGCTCAAGGACTAGCGGGAAACAATGAGCAGTTCTTC. Translation: CASSLAQGLAGNNEQFF.

J is TRBJ2-7 and V is TRBV11-2; 8 positions agree with TRBD2. The CDR3 is 14 residues long. Germline V gene sequence: CDR1 SGHAT, CDR2 FQNNGV. J lost 5 bases, V lost 6 bases, and 9 bases had no gene match. In nucleotides, the CDR3 is TGTGCCAGCAGTCACGTGCGGGGGGCCCACGAGCAGTACTTC. Its translation is CASSHVRGAHEQYF.

V and J are TRBV7-3 and TRBJ2-2; tentatively, D is TRBD2 (6 bases). Germline V gives CDR1 SGHTA, CDR2 FQGTGA. Trimming pared 4 bases from V and 8 bases from J, leaving 11 bases between. The CDR3 sequence is 13 residues long. DNA of the CDR3: TGTGCCAGCAGCTCCATGCGGGGTGGGGAGCTGTTTTTT. It yields the protein CASSSMRGGELFF.

This clone was seen a single time. This chain links TRBV5-4 with TRBJ2-2; 7 bases line up with TRBD2. Germline V gives CDR1 SGHNT, CDR2 YYREEE (reference sequence). The junction had 3 bases not matched to a gene; V was cut back by 3 bases and J by 4 bases. This CDR3 has 14 residues. The CDR3 reads CASSSRTSTGELFF. CDR3 DNA sequence: TGTGCCAGCAGCTCCAGGACTAGCACCGGGGAGCTGTTTTTT. The whole variable domain, remainder taken from reference TRBV5-4 and TRBJ2-2, is ETGVTQSPTHLIKTRGQQVTLRCSSQSGHNTVSWYQQALGQGPQFIFQYYREEENGRGNFPPRFSGLQFPNYSSELNVNALELDDSALYLCASSSRTSTGELFFGEGSRLTVL.